The text below deals with one T cell receptor (beta chain). Its antigen is unknown. The data were obtained in a study of OX40 agonist ivuxolimab in advanced cancers. The overall study: It was ivuxolimab, an agonistic anti-OX40 (CD134) antibody, that patients were treated with.

The germline V gene encodes CDR1 SNHLY and CDR2 FYNNEI. The CDR3 is 13 residues long. Trimming pared 9 bases from V and 6 bases from J, leaving 14 bases between. Measured with immunoSEQ multiplex PCR; TCRdb has only the in-frame clones, and not every one. The sample shows 80,000 or so clones, 85% of them seen only once. Study-wide results and caveats: Within 6 weeks, CD4+ and CD8+ blood T cells expanded clonally at 0.1 to 3.0 mg/kg. Relative to CD4+, CD8+ T cells held more expanded clones on average.

This clonotype originated in an adult with an advanced solid tumor such as melanoma, head and neck, liver or kidney cancer. This chain uses TRBV2 with TRBJ2-2; D is perhaps TRBD2 (5 bases). This sample comprised CD4+ or CD8+ T cells sorted from blood, obtained in a trial of the OX40 agonist ivuxolimab. CDR3 DNA sequence: TGTGCCAGTCTTGGACGGGATGCCGGGGAGCTGTTTTTT. Translated, it gives CASLGRDAGELFF.